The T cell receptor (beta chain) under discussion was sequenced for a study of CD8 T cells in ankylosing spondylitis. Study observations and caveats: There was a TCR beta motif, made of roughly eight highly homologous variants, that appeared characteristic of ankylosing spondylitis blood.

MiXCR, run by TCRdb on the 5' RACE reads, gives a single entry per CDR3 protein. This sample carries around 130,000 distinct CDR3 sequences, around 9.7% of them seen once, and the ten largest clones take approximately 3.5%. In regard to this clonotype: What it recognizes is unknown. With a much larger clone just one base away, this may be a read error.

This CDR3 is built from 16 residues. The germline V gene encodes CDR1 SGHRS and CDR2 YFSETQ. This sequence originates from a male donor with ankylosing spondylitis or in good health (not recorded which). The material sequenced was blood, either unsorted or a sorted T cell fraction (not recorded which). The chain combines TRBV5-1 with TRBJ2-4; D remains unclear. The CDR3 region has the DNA TGCGCCAGCAGCTTGGGAGAGGATAAAGCCAAAAACAGTCAGTACTTC. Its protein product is CASSLGEDKAKNSQYF. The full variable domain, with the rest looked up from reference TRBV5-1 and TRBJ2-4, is KAGVTQTPRYLIKTRGQQVTLSCSPISGHRSVSWYQQTPGQGLQFLFEYFSETQRNKGNFPGRFSGRQFSNSRSEMNVSTLELGDSALYLCASSLGEDKAKNSQYFGAGTRLSVL.